The clone carrying this T cell receptor beta chain appeared a few times. The trim removed 6 bases at V and 5 bases at J, leaving 4 bases unmatched. From germline, CDR1 is SGHRS and CDR2 YFSETQ. The CDR3 has 14 residues. The sample originates from a study of T cells in Graves' hyperthyroidism and ophthalmopathy. Amplification targeted TCR beta CDR3 regions from RNA transcripts. Carried out on the TCR CDR3, a first-round RT-PCR used the HTBI primer set. MiXCR, applied by TCRdb to the multiplex PCR reads, yields one record per CDR3 protein. The sample has about 600,000 distinct CDR3 sequences; about 16% are singletons.

Sequencing was carried out using blood. This TCR came from a woman aged 40 to 50 with Graves' ophthalmopathy. This chain links TRBV5-1 with TRBJ2-1, with 11 bases identical to TRBD2. The CDR3 is CASKNSGGDNEQFF. The CDR3 bases are TGCGCCAGCAAGAATAGCGGGGGGGACAATGAGCAGTTCTTC. Combining the CDR3 with reference TRBV5-1 and TRBJ2-1 gives the whole variable domain KAGVTQTPRYLIKTRGQQVTLSCSPISGHRSVSWYQQTPGQGLQFLFEYFSETQRNKGNFPGRFSGRQFSNSRSEMNVSTLELGDSALYLCASKNSGGDNEQFFGPGTRLTVL.